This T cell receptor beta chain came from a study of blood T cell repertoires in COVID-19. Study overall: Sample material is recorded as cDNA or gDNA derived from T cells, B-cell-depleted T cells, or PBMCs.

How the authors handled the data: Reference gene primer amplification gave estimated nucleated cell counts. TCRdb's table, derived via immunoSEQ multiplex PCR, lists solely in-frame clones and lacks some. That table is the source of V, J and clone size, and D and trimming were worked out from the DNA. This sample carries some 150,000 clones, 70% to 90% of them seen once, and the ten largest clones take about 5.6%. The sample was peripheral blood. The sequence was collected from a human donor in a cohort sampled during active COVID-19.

The CDR3 here is CASSFSSRDRGGSYEQYF. For the CDR3, the DNA is TGTGCCAGCAGTTTCTCATCTCGGGACAGGGGGGGATCCTACGAGCAGTACTTC. The chain is built from TRBV28 and TRBJ2-7; 11 bases are a match to TRBD1. The CDR3 loop spans 18 amino acids. V shed 3 bases, J shed 1 base, and the junction held 11 bases outside the gene matches. The V gene's germline CDR1 is MDHEN and CDR2 SYDVKM. The complete variable domain, with remaining parts taken from reference TRBV28 and TRBJ2-7, reads DVKVTQSSRYLVKRTGEKVFLECVQDMDHENMFWYRQDPGLGLRLIYFSYDVKMKEKGDIPEGYSVSREKKERFSLILESASTNQTSMYLCASSFSSRDRGGSYEQYFGPGTRLTVT.